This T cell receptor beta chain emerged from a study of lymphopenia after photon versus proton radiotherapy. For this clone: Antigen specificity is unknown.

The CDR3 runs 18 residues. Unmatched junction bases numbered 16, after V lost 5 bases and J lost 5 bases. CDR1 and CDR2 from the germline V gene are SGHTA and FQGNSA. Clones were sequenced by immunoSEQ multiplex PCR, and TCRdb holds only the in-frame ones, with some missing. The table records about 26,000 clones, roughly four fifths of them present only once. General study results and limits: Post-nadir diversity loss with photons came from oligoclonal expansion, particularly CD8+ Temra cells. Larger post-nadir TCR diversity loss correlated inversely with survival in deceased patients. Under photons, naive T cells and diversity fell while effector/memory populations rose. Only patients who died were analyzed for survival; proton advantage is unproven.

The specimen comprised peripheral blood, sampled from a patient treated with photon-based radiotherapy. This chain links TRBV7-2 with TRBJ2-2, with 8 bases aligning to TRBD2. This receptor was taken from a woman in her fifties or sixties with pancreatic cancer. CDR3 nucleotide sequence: TGTGCCAGCAGCCGAAGTCCCTTCCGGGAGGGCCCGACCGGGGAGCTGTTTTTT. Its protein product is CASSRSPFREGPTGELFF.